The 23 T cell receptor beta chains listed next were all sequenced from one sample in a study of Ad26.COV2.S vaccination and SARS-CoV-2 variants. Clones were read by immunoSEQ multiplex PCR, and TCRdb kept only the in-frame ones, dropping some. The sample lists roughly 500,000 clones; 87% were seen once. Treatment here: approximately 18 received Ad26.COV2.S at low or high dose, single or two shots; roughly five received placebo; per-sample allocation not given. Repertoires come from day 63 after the first vaccine or placebo injection. The sample consisted of peripheral blood, taken in a trial of Ad26.COV2.S vaccine versus placebo. The origin of the receptors is a person between 18 and 60 years old who received the Ad26.COV2.S COVID-19 vaccine or a placebo.

The chain combines TRBV28 with TRBJ1-5, with a possible D match to TRBD1 (6 bases). V lost 6 bases, J lost 7 bases, and 16 bases lay in between. This CDR3 contains 14 residues. In germline, CDR1 is MDHEN, CDR2 SYDVKM. This CDR3 is CASSSRGGRQPQHF. The CDR3 DNA follows: TGTGCCAGCAGCTCCAGGGGAGGGCGGCAGCCCCAGCATTTT.

V and J are TRBV30 and TRBJ2-7; D is possibly TRBD1 (6 bases). There are 13 residues in the CDR3. CDR1 and CDR2 (germline): GTSNPN, SVGIG (reference sequence). V lost 7 bases and J lost 0, with 13 bases in between. This chain's CDR3 is CAYRQDSSYEQYF. The CDR3 region has the DNA TGTGCCTACCGACAGGACAGCTCCTACGAGCAGTACTTC. Drawing the rest from reference TRBV30 and TRBJ2-7, the complete variable domain is SQTIHQWPATLVQPVGSPLSLECTVEGTSNPNLYWYRQAAGRGLQLLFYSVGIGQISSEVPQNLSASRPQDRQFILSSKKLLLSDSGFYLCAYRQDSSYEQYFGPGTRLTVT.

This clone was counted between two and nine times. The chain has TRBV19 and TRBJ1-1; D is possibly TRBD1 (6 bases). The CDR3 sequence is 13 residues long. The V end was cut by 5 bases, the J end by 6 bases, with 13 bases between. Germline CDR1 is LNHDA and CDR2 is SQIVND (reference sequence). The CDR3, as DNA: TGTGCCAGTAGTGCAAAACAGGGTTCTGAAGCTTTCTTT. It specifies CASSAKQGSEAFF.

The J gene is TRBJ2-5, the V gene TRBV11-3; TRBD2 matches at 7 bases. CDR3 length equals 14 residues. The V gene's germline CDR1 is SGHNT and CDR2 YENEEA. Trimming took 5 bases from V and 4 from J; bases not matched to a gene: 7. CDR3 coding DNA: TGTGCCAGCAGCCCCCGGGGAGGGCGAGAGACCCAGTACTTC. It encodes CASSPRGGRETQYF.

The J gene is TRBJ1-2, the V gene TRBV12-3 or TRBV12-4; D is unclear. The length of the CDR3 is 12 residues. Trimming stripped 1 base from V and 4 bases from J, with 4 bases between. DNA for the CDR3: TGTGCCAGCAGTTTAGAAGGCTATGGCTACACCTTC. This sequence encodes CASSLEGYGYTF.

A single count supports this clone. The gene calls are TRBV4-3 and TRBJ1-3; D gene uncertain. This CDR3 region has 15 residues. Germline CDR1 and CDR2: LGHNA and YSLEER. Trimming removed 1 base at V and 1 base at J, with 8 bases between. CDR3 DNA sequence: TGCGCCAGCAGCCAAGTCAGACCATCTGGAAACACCATATATTTT. Translation gives CASSQVRPSGNTIYF.

The genes are TRBV10-3 and TRBJ2-1, with D possibly TRBD2 on 6 matching bases. CDR1 and CDR2 from the germline V gene are ENHRY and SYGVKD. Trimming removed 5 bases from V and 10 bases from J, with 21 bases in between. The CDR3 length is 15 residues. In DNA, the CDR3 is TGTGCCATCAGTTTTACGGGAGTATTCTCTGTGGAGCAGTTCTTC. Amino acids: CAISFTGVFSVEQFF.

The rearrangement uses TRBV2 and TRBJ2-1, with 11 bases fitting TRBD1. CDR1 is SNHLY, CDR2 FYNNEI, per germline. This CDR3 is built from 14 residues. V lost 7 bases, J lost 9 bases, and 8 bases stayed unmatched. The CDR3 protein is CASTRDRGFGEQFF. The CDR3 nucleotides are TGTGCCAGCACTAGGGACAGGGGGTTTGGTGAGCAGTTCTTC.

This chain links TRBV3-1 (or the pseudogene TRBV3-2) with TRBJ2-7, with D possibly being TRBD2 (6 bases). CDR1 and CDR2 (germline): LGHDT, YNNKEL (reference sequence). This CDR3 is 16 amino acids long. The V end lost 0 bases, the J end lost 5 bases, and 17 bases lay between the germline ends. The CDR3 reads CASSQDGWGRWDEQYF. The CDR3 DNA reads as TGTGCCAGCAGCCAAGATGGTTGGGGGAGGTGGGACGAGCAGTACTTC.

CDR3 loop: CASRKTAYGYTF. The CDR3 DNA reads as TGTGCCAGCAGGAAGACAGCGTATGGCTACACCTTC. This chain uses TRBV6-5 with TRBJ1-2, with D possibly being TRBD1 (5 bases). Trimming pared 6 bases from V and 5 bases from J, leaving 10 bases between. Germline V gene sequence: CDR1 MNHEY, CDR2 SVGAGI. The CDR3 is 12 amino acids.

The chain couples TRBV10-3 to TRBJ2-3, with D perhaps TRBD1 (6 bases). The V gene's germline CDR1 is ENHRY and CDR2 SYGVKD. The CDR3 length is 18 residues. Trimming took off 3 bases at V and 0 bases at J, with 19 bases between the two ends. The CDR3 loop is CAISERDTFTPSTDTQYF. CDR3 nucleotides: TGTGCCATCAGTGAACGGGACACATTTACCCCCAGCACAGATACGCAGTATTTT.

This clone was counted a few times. This sequence joins TRBV2 and TRBJ1-1; D gene uncertain. Germline V gene sequence: CDR1 SNHLY, CDR2 FYNNEI. V shed 7 bases and J shed 8 bases, with 11 bases lying between them. This CDR3 spans 11 amino acids. This CDR3 is CASTGGTEAFF. The CDR3, as DNA: TGTGCCAGCACTGGCGGCACCGAAGCTTTCTTT.

The genes are TRBV6-5 and TRBJ2-1, with D perhaps being TRBD1 or TRBD2 (5 bases each). CDR1 and CDR2 (germline): MNHEY, SVGAGI. Trimming shortened V by 6 bases and J by 14 bases, and 20 bases separated the two germline ends. The CDR3 extends over 13 amino acids. The CDR3: CASRILRDQGEFF. The DNA for the CDR3 is TGTGCCAGCAGGATACTCCGGGACCAAGGGGAGTTCTTC.

V and J are TRBV5-1 and TRBJ2-2; 10 nucleotides agree with TRBD1. The CDR3 extends over 16 amino acids. V lost 4 bases and J lost 1; bases outside the gene matches: 4. The germline V gene encodes CDR1 SGHRS and CDR2 YFSETQ. The CDR3 is CASSPRTGGNTGELFF. CDR3 DNA sequence: TGCGCCAGCAGCCCTCGGACAGGGGGGAACACCGGGGAGCTGTTTTTT.

This clone was observed a handful of times. The V and J genes are TRBV27 and TRBJ2-7, with 10 bases identical to TRBD1. The length of the CDR3 is 15 residues. From germline, CDR1 is MNHEY and CDR2 SMNVEV (reference sequence). The V gene end was trimmed by 6 bases and the J gene end by 8 bases; junction bases not matched to a gene: 13. CDR3 in DNA: TGTGCCAGCAGGGCATGGGAGGGACAGGGGAACCAGCAGTACTTC. It codes for CASRAWEGQGNQQYF.

The chain has TRBV7-9 and TRBJ2-1, with TRBD2 matching 7 bases. Germline V gene sequence: CDR1 SEHNR, CDR2 FQNEAQ (reference sequence). Trimming at V came to 5 bases and at J to 1 base, leaving 8 bases not matched to a gene. The CDR3 extends over 16 amino acids. This CDR3 is CASSVYSGSSYNEQFF. CDR3 nucleotides: TGTGCCAGCAGCGTCTATAGCGGGTCTTCCTACAATGAGCAGTTCTTC.

V gene TRBV27 combines with J gene TRBJ1-5, with a weak D call TRBD1 (5 bases). The germline gives CDR1 MNHEY, CDR2 SMNVEV (reference sequence). The V gene lost 5 bases and the J gene lost 0 bases, with 20 bases spanning the gap. The length of the CDR3 is 18 residues. The CDR3: CASSPLRQKQYSNQPQHF. Here the CDR3 DNA reads TGTGCCAGCAGTCCGTTAAGACAGAAACAGTATAGCAATCAGCCCCAGCATTTT.

The chain recombines TRBV7-9 with TRBJ2-5, with D perhaps assigned TRBD1 or TRBD2 (5 bases each). This CDR3 is 15 amino acids long. V was trimmed by 3 bases and J by 4 bases, leaving 15 bases between them. CDR1 is SEHNR and CDR2 is FQNEAQ in the germline V gene (reference sequence). The CDR3 DNA sequence: TGTGCCAGCAGCTTCCCAGGGAGATTTGGAGAGACCCAGTACTTC. Residues: CASSFPGRFGETQYF.

This clone was observed a handful of times. The genes are TRBV7-6 and TRBJ2-2; 8 bases fit TRBD2. Germline CDR1 SGHVS, CDR2 FNYEAQ. J lost 6 bases, V lost 4 bases, and 4 bases had no gene match. CDR3 length: 14 residues. This CDR3 is CASSSGGASGELFF. The DNA for the CDR3 is TGTGCCAGCAGCTCGGGAGGGGCTTCCGGGGAGCTGTTTTTT.

The gene calls are TRBV19 and TRBJ2-2, with D perhaps matching TRBD1 (6 bases). Trimming took 2 bases from V and 7 from J, leaving 14 bases between them. CDR1 LNHDA and CDR2 SQIVND come from the germline V gene (reference sequence). The CDR3 is 15 amino acids. The CDR3 bases are TGTGCCAGTAGTATAAGGGGGATGTCGAACGGGGAGCTGTTTTTT. Translating it yields CASSIRGMSNGELFF.

The J gene is TRBJ2-3, the V gene TRBV6-5; TRBD1 matches 7 bases. Germline lookup yields CDR1 MNHEY and CDR2 SVGAGI. V shed 6 bases and J 2 bases; nucleotides not matched to a gene: 8. The CDR3 totals 15 residues. CDR3: CASRQTGADTDTQYF. CDR3 nucleotide sequence: TGTGCCAGCAGACAAACAGGGGCCGACACAGATACGCAGTATTTT.

The chain is built from TRBV28 and TRBJ2-5; D is unresolved. There are 15 residues in the CDR3. CDR1 and CDR2 (germline): MDHEN, SYDVKM. V lost 5 bases, J lost 5 bases, and 18 bases lay in between. In DNA, the CDR3 is TGTGCCAGCAGTCCCGGCGGCTCCGGGCGGGAGACCCAGTACTTC. Translation gives CASSPGGSGRETQYF. Together with reference TRBV28 and TRBJ2-5, the CDR3 gives the full variable domain: DVKVTQSSRYLVKRTGEKVFLECVQDMDHENMFWYRQDPGLGLRLIYFSYDVKMKEKGDIPEGYSVSREKKERFSLILESASTNQTSMYLCASSPGGSGRETQYFGPGTRLLVL.

The J gene is TRBJ2-1, the V gene TRBV29-1; D tentatively fits TRBD1 or TRBD2 (5 bases each). This CDR3 has 13 residues. V was trimmed by 2 bases and J by 6 bases, leaving 11 bases between them. The germline V gene has CDR1 SQVTM and CDR2 ANQGSEA. DNA of the CDR3: TGCAGCGTTGAACCTCCGGGGACCAATGAGCAGTTCTTC. This encodes CSVEPPGTNEQFF.